One and the same sample provided the 11 T cell receptor beta chains below, sequenced in a study of CD8+CD57+ T cells in acquired aplastic anemia. Patients picked for sequencing had shown CD8+CD57+ cell expansion detected by flow cytometry. CDR3 and TCR beta VDJ profiling relied on genomic DNA as the template. MiXCR, applied by TCRdb to the reads, yields one record per CDR3 protein. The data hold about 260,000 distinct CDR3 sequences, with 82% observed a single time. Input material: sorted CD4+, CD8+, or CD8+CD57+ T cells (not recorded which) from PBMCs. The origin of the receptors is a human donor with aplastic anemia.

This chain links TRBV7-8 with TRBJ2-1, with a weak D call TRBD2 (5 bases). The CDR3 extends over 16 amino acids. From germline, CDR1 is SGHVS and CDR2 FQNEAQ. V lost 0 bases and J lost 13, with 22 bases in between. CDR3 in amino acids: CASSLAGSGDTQYQFF. The CDR3 region has the DNA TGTGCCAGCAGCTTAGCGGGAAGCGGCGATACGCAGTATCAGTTCTTC. The whole variable domain, filled in from reference TRBV7-8 and TRBJ2-1, reads GAGVSQSPRYKVAKRGQDVALRCDPISGHVSLFWYQQALGQGPEFLTYFQNEAQLDKSGLPSDRFFAERPEGSVSTLKIQRTQQEDSAVYLCASSLAGSGDTQYQFFGPGTRLTVL.

The chain recombines TRBV5-4 with TRBJ2-3, with 8 bases identical to TRBD1. The V gene end was trimmed by 4 bases and the J gene end by 2 bases; junction bases not matched to a gene: 9. This CDR3 is built from 16 residues. Germline V CDR1 and CDR2: SGHNT, YYREEE (reference sequence). The CDR3 protein is CASSAETGDHTDTQYF. CDR3 coding DNA: TGTGCCAGCAGCGCAGAGACAGGGGATCACACAGATACGCAGTATTTT.

Details on this clonotype: The conserved phenylalanine or tryptophan is not found at the CDR3 terminus, so this likely reflects a read error. The limits of the CDR3 on the DNA are not certain, so only TCRdb's listed CDR3 is given. The CDR3 loop reads CASRPARRDTKCI. The chain employs TRBV7-8 and TRBJ2-3. The CDR3 has 13 residues if both end residues are counted. The germline V gene has CDR1 SGHVS and CDR2 FQNEAQ.

This clonotype was found a few times. The rearrangement uses TRBV7-8 and TRBJ2-5; 8 bases align to TRBD1. Losses at the gene ends were 5 bases for V and 4 bases for J; bases not matched to a gene: 9. There are 15 residues in the CDR3. The germline CDR1 and CDR2 sequences are SGHVS and FQNEAQ. The CDR3 DNA is TGTGCCAGCAGCCTCGGACAGGGCCGGGGAGAGACCCAGTACTTC. It codes for CASSLGQGRGETQYF.

A note on this clonotype: The germline gene is not matched at one end of the junction; a read error may be the cause. V usage is TRBV12-3 or TRBV12-4 and J usage is TRBJ2-5, with 7 nucleotides matching TRBD2. The assigned J gene may be wrong: the sequence end matches TRBJ2-7 better. CDR3 length: 14 residues. Here the CDR3 reads CASRLGEGEGEQYF. Here the CDR3 DNA reads TGTGCCAGCAGATTAGGGGAGGGAGAGGGCGAGCAGTACTTC.

A remark on this clonotype: Mismatch with germline at one junction end may stem from a read error. The chain recombines TRBV7-9 with TRBJ1-6; D is perhaps TRBD1 (6 bases). The V gene's germline CDR1 is SEHNR and CDR2 FQNEAQ (reference sequence). The CDR3 contains 14 residues. Here the CDR3 reads CASSSRDGGLPFGF. In DNA form, the CDR3 reads TGTGCCAGCAGCTCACGGGACGGGGGCTTGCCCTTTGGCTTT.

With regard to this clonotype: A read error is likely, as this CDR3 ends without the conserved phenylalanine or tryptophan. The chain is built from TRBV9 and TRBJ2-3; D remains ambiguous. Judging by the DNA end, TRBJ1-5 fits better; the J call may be wrong. CDR1 SGDLS and CDR2 YYNGEE come from the germline V gene. This CDR3 is 13 amino acids long. The CDR3 DNA reads as TGTGCCAGCAGCGTAGGGGTCTCGAGAAATCAGCATCTG. It encodes CASSVGVSRNQHL.

V gene TRBV20-1 combines with J gene TRBJ1-4, with D possibly being TRBD1 (6 bases). This CDR3 comprises 14 residues. Germline V gives CDR1 DFQATT, CDR2 SNEGSKA (reference sequence). Trimming pared 5 bases from V and 8 bases from J, leaving 18 bases between. The CDR3: CSAGALGGKEKLFF. For the CDR3, the DNA is TGCAGTGCTGGAGCCTTAGGGGGTAAGGAAAAACTGTTTTTT.

The chain uses TRBV11-2 and TRBJ2-7; D may correspond to TRBD1 or TRBD2 (5 bases each). Germline V lookup: CDR1 SGHAT, CDR2 FQNNGV. V was pared by 3 bases and J by 7 bases, with 22 bases between. The CDR3 runs 16 residues. The CDR3, as DNA: TGTGCCAGCAGCTTGGAAAGAAGCTGGGGGAGCGATGAGCAGTACGTC. Translation gives CASSLERSWGSDEQYV.

This chain connects TRBV20-1 to TRBJ1-2; no definite D call. Looked up from germline, CDR1 is DFQATT and CDR2 is SNEGSKA (reference sequence). The CDR3 consists of 13 residues. V gave up 0 bases and J gave up 8 bases, with 13 bases separating them. The CDR3 loop is CSARDQEGSGYTF. The CDR3 bases are TGCAGTGCTAGAGATCAGGAGGGATCAGGCTACACCTTC.

A note on this clonotype: No conserved phenylalanine or tryptophan is present at the end of the CDR3, so a read error is the likely explanation. J is TRBJ2-2 and V is TRBV7-6, with TRBD2 matching 7 bases. From germline, CDR1 is SGHVS and CDR2 FNYEAQ. V shed 5 bases, J shed 1 base, and the junction held 4 bases outside the gene matches. The CDR3 has 15 amino acids. The CDR3: CASSPLALNTGELFS. DNA for the CDR3: TGTGCCAGCAGCCCACTAGCGCTGAACACCGGGGAGCTGTTTTCT.